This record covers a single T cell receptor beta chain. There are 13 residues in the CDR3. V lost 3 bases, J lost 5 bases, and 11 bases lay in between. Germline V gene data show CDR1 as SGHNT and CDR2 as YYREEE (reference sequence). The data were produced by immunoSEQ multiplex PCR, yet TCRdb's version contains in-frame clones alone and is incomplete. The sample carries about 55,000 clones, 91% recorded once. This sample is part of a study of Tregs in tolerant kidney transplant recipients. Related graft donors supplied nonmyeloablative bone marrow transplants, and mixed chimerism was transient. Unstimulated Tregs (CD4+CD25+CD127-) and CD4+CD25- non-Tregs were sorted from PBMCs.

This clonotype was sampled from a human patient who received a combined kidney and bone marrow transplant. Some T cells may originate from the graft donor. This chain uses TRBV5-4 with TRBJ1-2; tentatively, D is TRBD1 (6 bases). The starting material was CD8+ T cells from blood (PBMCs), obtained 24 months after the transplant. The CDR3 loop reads CASSSRGGYGYTF. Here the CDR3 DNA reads TGTGCCAGCAGCTCCAGGGGTGGGTATGGCTACACCTTC.